This T cell receptor beta chain was identified in a study of blood T cell repertoires in COVID-19. Study overall: T cells, B-cell-depleted T cells, or PBMCs provided the cDNA or gDNA that served as material.

The CDR3 runs 17 residues. From germline, CDR1 is SNHLY and CDR2 FYNNEI. V was shortened by 2 bases and J by 5 bases, with 21 bases between the two germline ends. The protocol was immunoSEQ multiplex PCR, while the TCRdb copy is restricted to in-frame clones and leaves out a portion. The sample shows around 62,000 clones, roughly 88% of them seen only once. This TCR was sampled from a human donor in a cohort sampled during active COVID-19. The V gene is TRBV2, the J gene TRBJ1-2; possibly TRBD1 for D (5 bases). The sample consisted of peripheral blood. The chain's CDR3 is CASSEMVSRQRLYGYTF. The CDR3 nucleotides are TGTGCCAGCAGTGAAATGGTGTCGAGACAGAGACTTTATGGCTACACCTTC.